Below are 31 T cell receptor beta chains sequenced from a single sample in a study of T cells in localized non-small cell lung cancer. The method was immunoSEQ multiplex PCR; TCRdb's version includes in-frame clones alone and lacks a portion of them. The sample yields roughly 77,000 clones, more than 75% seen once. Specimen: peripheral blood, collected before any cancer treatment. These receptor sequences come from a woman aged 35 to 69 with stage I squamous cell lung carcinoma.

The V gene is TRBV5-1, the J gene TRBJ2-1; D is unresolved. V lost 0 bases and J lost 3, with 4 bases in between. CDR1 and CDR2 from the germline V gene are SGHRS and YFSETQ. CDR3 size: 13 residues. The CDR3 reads CASSLVDYNEQFF. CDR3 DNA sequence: TGCGCCAGCAGCTTGGTGGACTACAATGAGCAGTTCTTC.

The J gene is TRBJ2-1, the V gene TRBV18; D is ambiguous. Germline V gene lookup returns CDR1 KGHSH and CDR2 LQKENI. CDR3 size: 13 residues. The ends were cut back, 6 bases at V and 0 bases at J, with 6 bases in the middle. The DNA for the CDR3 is TGTGCCAGCTCCCCGAGCTCCTACAATGAGCAGTTCTTC. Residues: CASSPSSYNEQFF.

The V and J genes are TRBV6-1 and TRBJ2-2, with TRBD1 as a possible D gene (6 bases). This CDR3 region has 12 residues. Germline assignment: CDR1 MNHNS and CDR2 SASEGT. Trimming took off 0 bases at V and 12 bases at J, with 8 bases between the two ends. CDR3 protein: CASSEARGQLFF. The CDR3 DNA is TGTGCCAGCAGTGAAGCCAGGGGCCAGCTGTTTTTT.

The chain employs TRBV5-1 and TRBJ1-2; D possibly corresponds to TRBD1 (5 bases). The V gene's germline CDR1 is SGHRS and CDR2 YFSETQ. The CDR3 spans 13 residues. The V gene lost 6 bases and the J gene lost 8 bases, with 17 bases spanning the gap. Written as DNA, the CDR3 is TGCGCCAGCACCTCGACCGGAGGGGTCGGCTACACCTTC. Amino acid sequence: CASTSTGGVGYTF.

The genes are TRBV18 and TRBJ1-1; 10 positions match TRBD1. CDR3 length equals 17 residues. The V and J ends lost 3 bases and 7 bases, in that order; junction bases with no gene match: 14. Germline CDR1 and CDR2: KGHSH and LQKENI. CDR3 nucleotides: TGTGCCAGCTCACCCTTCCCCGGGACAGGGGTAGAGGGTGAAGCTTTCTTT. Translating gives CASSPFPGTGVEGEAFF. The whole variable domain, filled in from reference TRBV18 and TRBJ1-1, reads NAGVMQNPRHLVRRRGQEARLRCSPMKGHSHVYWYRQLPEEGLKFMVYLQKENIIDESGMPKERFSAEFPKEGPSILRIQQVVRGDSAAYFCASSPFPGTGVEGEAFFGQGTRLTVV.

CDR3 bases: TGCGCCAGCAGAACAGGGGATAACTCTGGAAACACCATATATTTT. Its translation is CASRTGDNSGNTIYF. The chain carries TRBV5-1 and TRBJ1-3; 7 nucleotides match TRBD1. The length of the CDR3 is 15 residues. With 5 bases clipped from V and 0 bases from J, the junction kept 5 bases outside the gene matches. In germline, CDR1 is SGHRS, CDR2 YFSETQ.

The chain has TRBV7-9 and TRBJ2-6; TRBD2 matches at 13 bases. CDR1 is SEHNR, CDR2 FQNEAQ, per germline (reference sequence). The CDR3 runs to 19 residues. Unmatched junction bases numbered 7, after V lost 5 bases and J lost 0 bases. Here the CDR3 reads CASSRTSGGPTSGANVLTF. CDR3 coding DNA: TGTGCCAGCAGCCGGACTAGCGGGGGCCCCACCTCTGGGGCCAACGTCCTGACTTTC.

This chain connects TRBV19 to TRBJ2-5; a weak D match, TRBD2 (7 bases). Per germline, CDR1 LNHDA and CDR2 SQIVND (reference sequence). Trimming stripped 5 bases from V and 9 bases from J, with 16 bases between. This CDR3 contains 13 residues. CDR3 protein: CASSEGRGGAQYF. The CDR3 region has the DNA TGTGCCAGTAGTGAGGGCAGGGGAGGGGCCCAGTACTTC.

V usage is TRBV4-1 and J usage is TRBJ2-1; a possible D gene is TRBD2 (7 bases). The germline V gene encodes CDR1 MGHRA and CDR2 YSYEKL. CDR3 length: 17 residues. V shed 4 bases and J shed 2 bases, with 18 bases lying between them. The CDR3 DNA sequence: TGCGCCAGCAGCCCCCGTGGGGGGGCAGGCACCTACAATGAGCAGTTCTTC. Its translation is CASSPRGGAGTYNEQFF.

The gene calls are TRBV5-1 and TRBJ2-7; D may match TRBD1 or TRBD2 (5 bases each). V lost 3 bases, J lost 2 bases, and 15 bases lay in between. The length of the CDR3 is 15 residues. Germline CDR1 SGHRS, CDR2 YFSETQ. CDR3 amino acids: CASSSTGTGTYEQYF. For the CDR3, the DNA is TGCGCCAGCAGCTCCACCGGGACGGGAACCTACGAGCAGTACTTC.

The CDR3 sequence: CASSLGNAYNEQFF. CDR3 coding DNA: TGTGCCAGCAGCTTGGGGAATGCCTACAATGAGCAGTTCTTC. The genes are TRBV5-6 and TRBJ2-1; D unresolved. Germline CDR1 is SGHDT and CDR2 is YYEEEE. The CDR3 has 14 residues. V dropped 0 bases and J dropped 2 bases, with 6 bases sitting between them.

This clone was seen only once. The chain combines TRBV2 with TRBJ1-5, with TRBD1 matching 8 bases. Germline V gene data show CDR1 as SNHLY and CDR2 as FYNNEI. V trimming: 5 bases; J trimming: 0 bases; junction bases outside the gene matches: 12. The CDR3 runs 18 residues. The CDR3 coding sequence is TGTGCCAGCAGTCTGTTAAAGGACAGGGCCGATAGCAATCAGCCCCAGCATTTT. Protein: CASSLLKDRADSNQPQHF.

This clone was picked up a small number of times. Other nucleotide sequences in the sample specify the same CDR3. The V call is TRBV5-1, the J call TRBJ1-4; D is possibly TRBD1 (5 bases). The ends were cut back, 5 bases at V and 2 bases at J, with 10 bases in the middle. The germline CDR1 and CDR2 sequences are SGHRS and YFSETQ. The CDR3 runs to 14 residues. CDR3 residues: CASSSGATNEKLFF. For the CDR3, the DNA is TGCGCCAGCAGTAGCGGGGCCACTAATGAAAAACTGTTTTTT.

The CDR3, as DNA: TGTGCCAGCAGTTACTATTTGACAGAGAGGTTCACTGAAGCTTTCTTT. Amino acid sequence: CASSYYLTERFTEAFF. The chain combines TRBV6-6 with TRBJ1-1; weak D call: TRBD1 (5 bases). The CDR3 covers 16 residues. V was cut by 1 base and J by 4 bases, with 16 bases left in between. The V gene's germline CDR1 is MNHNY and CDR2 SVGAGI (reference sequence).

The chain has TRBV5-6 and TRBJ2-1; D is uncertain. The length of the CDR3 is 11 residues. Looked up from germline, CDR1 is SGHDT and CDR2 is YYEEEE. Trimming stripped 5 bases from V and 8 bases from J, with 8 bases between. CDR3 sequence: CASSLYDEQFF. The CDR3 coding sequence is TGTGCCAGCAGTCTTTACGATGAGCAGTTCTTC. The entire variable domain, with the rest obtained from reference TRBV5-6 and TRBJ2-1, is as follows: DAGVTQSPTHLIKTRGQQVTLRCSPKSGHDTVSWYQQALGQGPQFIFQYYEEEERQRGNFPDRFSGHQFPNYSSELNVNALLLGDSALYLCASSLYDEQFFGPGTRLTVL.

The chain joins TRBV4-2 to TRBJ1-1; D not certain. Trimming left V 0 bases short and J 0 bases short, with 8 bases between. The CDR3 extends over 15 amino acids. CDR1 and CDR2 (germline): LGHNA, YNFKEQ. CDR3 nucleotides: TGTGCCAGCAGCCAAGATCAGGCCATGAACACTGAAGCTTTCTTT. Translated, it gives CASSQDQAMNTEAFF.

CDR3 protein: CASTAGVGELFF. Here the CDR3 DNA reads TGTGCCAGCACCGCAGGGGTCGGGGAGCTGTTTTTT. The V and J genes are TRBV2 and TRBJ2-2, with a weak D call TRBD1 (6 bases). Trimming cost V 7 bases and J 7 bases, with 10 bases left between them. Germline V gives CDR1 SNHLY, CDR2 FYNNEI. The length of the CDR3 is 12 residues.

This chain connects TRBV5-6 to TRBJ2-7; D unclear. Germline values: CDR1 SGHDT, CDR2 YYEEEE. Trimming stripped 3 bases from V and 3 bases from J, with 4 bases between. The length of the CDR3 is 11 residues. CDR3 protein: CASSSFYEQYF. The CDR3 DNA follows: TGTGCCAGCAGCTCTTTCTACGAGCAGTACTTC.

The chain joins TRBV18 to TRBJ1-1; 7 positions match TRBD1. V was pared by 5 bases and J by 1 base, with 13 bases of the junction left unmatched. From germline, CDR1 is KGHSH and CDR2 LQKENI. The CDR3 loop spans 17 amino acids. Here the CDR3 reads CASSLRQGGIWNTEAFF. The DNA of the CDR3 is TGTGCCAGCTCATTACGACAGGGAGGAATTTGGAACACTGAAGCTTTCTTT.

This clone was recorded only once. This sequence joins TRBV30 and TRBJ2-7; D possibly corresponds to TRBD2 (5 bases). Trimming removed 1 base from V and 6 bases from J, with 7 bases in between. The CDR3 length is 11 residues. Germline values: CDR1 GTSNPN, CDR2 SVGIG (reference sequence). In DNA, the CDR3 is TGTGCCTGGAGTGATGCGGGCGAGCAGTACTTC. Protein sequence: CAWSDAGEQYF. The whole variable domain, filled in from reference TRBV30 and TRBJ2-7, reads SQTIHQWPATLVQPVGSPLSLECTVEGTSNPNLYWYRQAAGRGLQLLFYSVGIGQISSEVPQNLSASRPQDRQFILSSKKLLLSDSGFYLCAWSDAGEQYFGPGTRLTVT.

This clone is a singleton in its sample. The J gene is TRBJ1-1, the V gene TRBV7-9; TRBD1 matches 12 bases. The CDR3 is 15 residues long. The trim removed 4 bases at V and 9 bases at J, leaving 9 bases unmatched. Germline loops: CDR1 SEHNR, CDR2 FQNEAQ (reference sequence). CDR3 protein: CASSWGTGGYEKAFF. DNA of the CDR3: TGTGCCAGCAGCTGGGGGACAGGGGGCTATGAAAAAGCTTTCTTT. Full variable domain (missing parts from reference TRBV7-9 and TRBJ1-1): DTGVSQNPRHKITKRGQNVTFRCDPISEHNRLYWYRQTLGQGPEFLTYFQNEAQLEKSRLLSDRFSAERPKGSFSTLEIQRTEQGDSAMYLCASSWGTGGYEKAFFGQGTRLTVV.

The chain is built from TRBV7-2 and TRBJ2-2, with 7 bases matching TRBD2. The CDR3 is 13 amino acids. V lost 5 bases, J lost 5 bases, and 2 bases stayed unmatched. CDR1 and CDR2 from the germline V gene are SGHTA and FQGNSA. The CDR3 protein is CASSRGVTGELFF. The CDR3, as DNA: TGTGCCAGCAGCCGGGGGGTAACCGGGGAGCTGTTTTTT.

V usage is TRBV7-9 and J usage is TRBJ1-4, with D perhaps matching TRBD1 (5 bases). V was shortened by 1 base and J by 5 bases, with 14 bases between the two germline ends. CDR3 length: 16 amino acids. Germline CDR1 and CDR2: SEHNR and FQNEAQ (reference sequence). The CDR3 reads CASSLDSGRENEKLFF. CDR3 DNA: TGTGCCAGCAGCTTAGATTCTGGCAGGGAGAATGAAAAACTGTTTTTT.

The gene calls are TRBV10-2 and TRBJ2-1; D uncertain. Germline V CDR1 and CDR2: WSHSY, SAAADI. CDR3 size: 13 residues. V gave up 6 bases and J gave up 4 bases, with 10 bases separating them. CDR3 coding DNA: TGCGCCAGCAGCCACGACGGATACAATGAGCAGTTCTTC. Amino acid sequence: CASSHDGYNEQFF.

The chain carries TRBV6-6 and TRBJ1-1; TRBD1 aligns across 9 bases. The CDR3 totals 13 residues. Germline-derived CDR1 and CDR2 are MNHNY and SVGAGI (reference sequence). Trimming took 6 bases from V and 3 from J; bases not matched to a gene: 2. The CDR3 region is CASRDRGYTEAFF. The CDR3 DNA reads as TGTGCCAGCAGGGACAGGGGATACACTGAAGCTTTCTTT.

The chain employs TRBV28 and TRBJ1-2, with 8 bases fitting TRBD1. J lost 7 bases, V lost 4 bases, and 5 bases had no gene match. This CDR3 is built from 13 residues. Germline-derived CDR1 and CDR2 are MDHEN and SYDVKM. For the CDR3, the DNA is TGTGCCAGCAGTTCCGCAGGGGGCGTTGGCTACACCTTC. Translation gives CASSSAGGVGYTF.

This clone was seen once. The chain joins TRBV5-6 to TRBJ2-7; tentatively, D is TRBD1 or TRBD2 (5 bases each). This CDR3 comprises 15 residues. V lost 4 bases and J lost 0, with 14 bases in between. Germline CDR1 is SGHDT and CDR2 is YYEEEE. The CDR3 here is CASSQGPISSYEQYF. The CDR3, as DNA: TGTGCCAGCAGCCAGGGACCTATAAGCTCCTACGAGCAGTACTTC.

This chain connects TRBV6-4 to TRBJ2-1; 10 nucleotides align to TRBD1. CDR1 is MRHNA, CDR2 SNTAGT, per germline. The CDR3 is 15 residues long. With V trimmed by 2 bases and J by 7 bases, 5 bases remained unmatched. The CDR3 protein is CASSDPGTGVNEQFF. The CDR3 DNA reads TGTGCCAGCAGTGACCCGGGGACAGGGGTTAATGAGCAGTTCTTC.

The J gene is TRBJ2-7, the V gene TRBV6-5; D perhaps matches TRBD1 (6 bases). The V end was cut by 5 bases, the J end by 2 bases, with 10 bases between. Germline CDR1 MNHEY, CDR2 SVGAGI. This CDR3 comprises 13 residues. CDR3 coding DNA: TGTGCCAGCAGTACCCGACAGGCCTACGAGCAGTACTTC. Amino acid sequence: CASSTRQAYEQYF.

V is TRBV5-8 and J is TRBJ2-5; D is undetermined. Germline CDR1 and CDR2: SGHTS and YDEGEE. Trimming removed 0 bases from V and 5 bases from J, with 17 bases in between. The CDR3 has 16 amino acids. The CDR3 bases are TGTGCCAGCAGCTTGGGGACCGGGCTGCGCTTGGAGACCCAGTACTTC. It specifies CASSLGTGLRLETQYF.

In nucleotides, the CDR3 is TGCGCCAGCAGCCAAGATCCTTCTGGCCAGATCGGGGAGCTGTTTTTT. As protein: CASSQDPSGQIGELFF. V and J are TRBV4-1 and TRBJ2-2; D not certain. The germline V gene has CDR1 MGHRA and CDR2 YSYEKL. Trimming pared 0 bases from V and 7 bases from J, leaving 15 bases between. CDR3 length: 16 amino acids.